The next 17 T cell receptor beta chains were all read from a single sample in a study of PD-L1 blockade in urothelial cancer. Generated by immunoSEQ multiplex PCR, the TCRdb table keeps only in-frame clones and is missing some. The profile covers about 120,000 clones, with about 89% appearing a single time and 1.7% taken by the ten largest. The sample's time point: peripheral blood 6 weeks after treatment start. Here the sequenced sample was PBMCs, taken around atezolizumab (anti-PD-L1) treatment. All receptors derive from a man in his fifties or sixties with urothelial cancer.

The chain has TRBV18 and TRBJ2-7; possible D gene TRBD2, 5 bases. This CDR3 has 13 residues. Germline V gene sequence: CDR1 KGHSH, CDR2 LQKENI. V was cut by 2 bases and J by 5 bases, with 10 bases left in between. The CDR3: CASSPISGNEQYF. In DNA form, the CDR3 reads TGTGCCAGCTCACCAATAAGCGGTAACGAGCAGTACTTC.

The chain joins TRBV19 to TRBJ2-3; the match to TRBD1 covers 9 bases. This CDR3 contains 16 residues. Per the germline V gene, CDR1 is LNHDA and CDR2 is SQIVND (reference sequence). J gave up 4 bases and V 5 bases, and 10 bases lay outside the gene matches. CDR3 region: CASSEHRDRVPDTQYF. The CDR3 region has the DNA TGTGCCAGTAGTGAACACCGGGACAGGGTTCCAGATACGCAGTATTTT.

This clone was seen a single time. The chain joins TRBV9 to TRBJ1-3, with 8 positions matching TRBD1. Per the germline V gene, CDR1 is SGDLS and CDR2 is YYNGEE. Germline trimming cut 3 bases from V and 4 bases from J; bases unmatched to any gene: 3. The CDR3 consists of 14 residues. The chain's CDR3 is CASSDGTGGNTIYF. The CDR3 DNA sequence: TGTGCCAGCAGCGATGGGACAGGCGGAAACACCATATATTTT.

The J gene is TRBJ2-7, the V gene TRBV2; 9 nucleotides match TRBD1. With 5 bases clipped from V and 4 bases from J, the junction kept 9 bases outside the gene matches. Germline-derived CDR1 and CDR2 are SNHLY and FYNNEI. The CDR3 extends over 15 amino acids. DNA for the CDR3: TGTGCCAGCAGTCCTTGGGACAGGGTTTCTTACGAGCAGTACTTC. Protein: CASSPWDRVSYEQYF.

This clone was detected only once. The chain recombines TRBV28 with TRBJ2-5, with D uncertain. Germline loops: CDR1 MDHEN, CDR2 SYDVKM. This CDR3 region has 15 residues. The V end lost 4 bases, the J end lost 4 bases, and 16 bases lay between the germline ends. The CDR3 DNA reads as TGTGCCAGCAGTTCCCCCTCCCCCAGTCGAGAGACCCAGTACTTC. It specifies CASSSPSPSRETQYF.

The DNA of the CDR3 is TGTGCCAGCTCACCAAAAGCGGGACGTGTTGCTGAGCAGTACTTC. Translating gives CASSPKAGRVAEQYF. This sequence joins TRBV18 and TRBJ2-7; 7 positions agree with TRBD2. Trimming took 2 bases from V and 7 from J; bases not matched to a gene: 11. The CDR3 contains 15 residues. Germline-derived CDR1 and CDR2 are KGHSH and LQKENI. The full variable domain, completed using reference TRBV18 and TRBJ2-7, is NAGVMQNPRHLVRRRGQEARLRCSPMKGHSHVYWYRQLPEEGLKFMVYLQKENIIDESGMPKERFSAEFPKEGPSILRIQQVVRGDSAAYFCASSPKAGRVAEQYFGPGTRLTVT.

The chain combines TRBV7-2 with TRBJ1-3; 8 bases agree with TRBD1. Unmatched junction bases numbered 3, after V lost 5 bases and J lost 0 bases. The CDR3 consists of 15 residues. The germline V gene encodes CDR1 SGHTA and CDR2 FQGNSA. CDR3 sequence reads: CASSIGTGSGNTIYF. The CDR3 DNA sequence: TGTGCCAGCAGCATAGGGACAGGCTCTGGAAACACCATATATTTT.

The J gene is TRBJ1-4, the V gene TRBV21-1; the DNA was not compared with TRBD1, the D call given in the table. TRBV21-1 has pseudogene status. The CDR3 contains 16 residues. CDR3 nucleotides: TGTGCCAGCAGCAAGGGACAGGGGGCGACTAATGAAAAACTGTTTTTT. It codes for CASSKGQGATNEKLFF.

The rearrangement uses TRBV27 and TRBJ2-1; possible D gene TRBD1, 6 bases. This CDR3 contains 14 residues. The germline V gene has CDR1 MNHEY and CDR2 SMNVEV (reference sequence). V gave up 3 bases and J gave up 3 bases, with 9 bases separating them. CDR3 protein: CASSFGRGYNEQFF. CDR3 bases: TGTGCCAGCAGTTTCGGCAGGGGCTACAATGAGCAGTTCTTC.

The rearrangement uses TRBV5-5 and TRBJ2-1; 11 bases agree with TRBD2. Germline CDR1 is SGHKS and CDR2 is YYEKEE (reference sequence). The CDR3 runs to 15 residues. V was clipped by 4 bases and J by 4 bases; unmatched bases: 4. The CDR3 nucleotides are TGTGCCAGCAGCCCCGGGACTAGCGGATACAATGAGCAGTTCTTC. It is translated as CASSPGTSGYNEQFF.

The chain links TRBV9 to TRBJ2-3; 9 bases are a match to TRBD2. The junction had 14 bases not matched to a gene; V was cut back by 3 bases and J by 6 bases. CDR1 is SGDLS and CDR2 is YYNGEE in the germline V gene. The CDR3 runs to 17 residues. The DNA for the CDR3 is TGTGCCAGCAGCGCTCACCCTTTGGCGGGAGGGGCGGATACGCAGTATTTT. As protein: CASSAHPLAGGADTQYF.

The chain recombines TRBV5-1 with TRBJ2-3, with 7 positions matching TRBD1. The CDR3 runs 14 residues. The germline gives CDR1 SGHRS, CDR2 YFSETQ. Trimming at V came to 4 bases and at J to 6 bases, leaving 8 bases not matched to a gene. The CDR3 sequence is CASSQQGSWDTQYF. The CDR3 DNA sequence: TGCGCCAGCAGCCAACAGGGGAGTTGGGATACGCAGTATTTT.

The genes are TRBV19 and TRBJ1-2, with D maybe TRBD1 (6 bases). Trimming took 4 bases from V and 4 from J, leaving 16 bases between them. Germline V CDR1 and CDR2: LNHDA, SQIVND (reference sequence). This CDR3 has 15 amino acids. The CDR3 DNA sequence: TGTGCCAGTAGTACCCTCCGGGAAGGGGGCTATGGCTACACCTTC. It translates to CASSTLREGGYGYTF.

This clone has just one count. This chain links TRBV28 with TRBJ1-2, with 8 nucleotides matching TRBD1. This CDR3 is built from 15 residues. Germline V gives CDR1 MDHEN, CDR2 SYDVKM. V gave up 2 bases and J gave up 7 bases; unmatched junction bases: 9. The CDR3 loop is CASSLGTGPIGGYTF. The CDR3 DNA reads as TGTGCCAGCAGTTTAGGGACAGGACCTATCGGTGGCTACACCTTC.

CDR3 DNA sequence: TGTGCCAGTAGTGTGAGTGGGGCAGCTAACACTGAAGCTTTCTTT. This sequence encodes CASSVSGAANTEAFF. The rearrangement uses TRBV19 and TRBJ1-1; TRBD1 is a possible D gene (5 bases). V was pared by 5 bases and J by 2 bases, with 15 bases between. Per the germline V gene, CDR1 is LNHDA and CDR2 is SQIVND (reference sequence). The CDR3 length is 15 residues.

The chain has TRBV7-2 and TRBJ1-1, with D maybe TRBD1 (6 bases). V was clipped by 5 bases and J by 1 base, with 11 bases between them. Germline values: CDR1 SGHTA, CDR2 FQGNSA. This CDR3 spans 14 amino acids. Here the CDR3 reads CASSLQGQNTEAFF. The CDR3 region has the DNA TGTGCCAGCAGCCTCCAGGGGCAGAACACTGAAGCTTTCTTT.

The rearrangement links TRBV18 to TRBJ2-1, with TRBD2 matching 9 bases. Germline CDR1 KGHSH, CDR2 LQKENI. Trimming removed 0 bases from V and 12 bases from J; junction bases left unmatched: 12. The CDR3 has 16 residues. CDR3 DNA sequence: TGTGCCAGCTCACCACCGGGACTAGCCTCCACTGGTGGGCAGTTCTTC. It encodes CASSPPGLASTGGQFF. Using reference TRBV18 and TRBJ2-1 for the parts outside the CDR3, the full variable domain is NAGVMQNPRHLVRRRGQEARLRCSPMKGHSHVYWYRQLPEEGLKFMVYLQKENIIDESGMPKERFSAEFPKEGPSILRIQQVVRGDSAAYFCASSPPGLASTGGQFFGPGTRLTVL.